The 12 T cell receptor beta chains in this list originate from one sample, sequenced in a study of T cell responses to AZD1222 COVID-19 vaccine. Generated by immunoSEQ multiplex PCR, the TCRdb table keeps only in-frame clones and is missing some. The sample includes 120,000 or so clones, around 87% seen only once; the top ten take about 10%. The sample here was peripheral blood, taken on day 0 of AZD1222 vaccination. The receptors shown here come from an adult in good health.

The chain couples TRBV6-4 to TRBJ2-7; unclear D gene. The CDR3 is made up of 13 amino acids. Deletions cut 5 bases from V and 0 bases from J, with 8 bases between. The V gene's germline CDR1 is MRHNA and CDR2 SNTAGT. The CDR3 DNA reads TGTGCCAGCAGTACCATTCCCTCCTACGAGCAGTACTTC. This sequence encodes CASSTIPSYEQYF.

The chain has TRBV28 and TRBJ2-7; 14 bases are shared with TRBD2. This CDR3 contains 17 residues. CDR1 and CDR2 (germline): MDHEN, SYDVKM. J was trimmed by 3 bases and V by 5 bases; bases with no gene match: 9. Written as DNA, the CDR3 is TGTGCCAGCAGTGCGACTAGCGGGAGGGCCTCGGACTACGAGCAGTACTTC. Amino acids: CASSATSGRASDYEQYF.

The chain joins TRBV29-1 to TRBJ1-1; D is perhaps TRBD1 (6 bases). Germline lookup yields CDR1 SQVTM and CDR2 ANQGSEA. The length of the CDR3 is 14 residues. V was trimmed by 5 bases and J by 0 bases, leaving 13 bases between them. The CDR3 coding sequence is TGCAGCGTTTCTCTAACAGGGATGAACACTGAAGCTTTCTTT. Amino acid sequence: CSVSLTGMNTEAFF.

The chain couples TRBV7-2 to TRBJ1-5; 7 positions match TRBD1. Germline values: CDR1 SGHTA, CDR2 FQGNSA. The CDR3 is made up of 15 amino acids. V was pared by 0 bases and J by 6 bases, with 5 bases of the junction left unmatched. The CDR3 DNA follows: TGTGCCAGCAGCTTAGCAGGGGGCGCAGGTCAGCCCCAGCATTTT. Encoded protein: CASSLAGGAGQPQHF.

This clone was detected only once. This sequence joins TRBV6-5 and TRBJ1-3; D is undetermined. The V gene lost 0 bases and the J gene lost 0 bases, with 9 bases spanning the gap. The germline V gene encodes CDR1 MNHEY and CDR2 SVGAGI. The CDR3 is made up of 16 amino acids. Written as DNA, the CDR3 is TGTGCCAGCAGTTACTCGGGAGGGCACTCTGGAAACACCATATATTTT. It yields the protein CASSYSGGHSGNTIYF.

CDR3: CASSAYRDPLLSAQHF. Here the CDR3 DNA reads TGTGCCAGCAGCGCCTACCGGGACCCGCTTCTGTCAGCCCAGCATTTT. This rearrangement joins TRBV9 to TRBJ1-5, with D tentatively TRBD1 (5 bases). Germline CDR1 and CDR2: SGDLS and YYNGEE. V lost 3 bases and J 11 bases, leaving 24 bases between the germline ends. The CDR3 is 16 amino acids.

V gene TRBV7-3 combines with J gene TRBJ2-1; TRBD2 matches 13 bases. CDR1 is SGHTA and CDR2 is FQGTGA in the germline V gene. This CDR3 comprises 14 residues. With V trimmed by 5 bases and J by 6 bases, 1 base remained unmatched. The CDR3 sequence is CASSRLAGGNEQFF. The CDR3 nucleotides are TGTGCCAGCAGCCGACTAGCGGGAGGCAATGAGCAGTTCTTC.

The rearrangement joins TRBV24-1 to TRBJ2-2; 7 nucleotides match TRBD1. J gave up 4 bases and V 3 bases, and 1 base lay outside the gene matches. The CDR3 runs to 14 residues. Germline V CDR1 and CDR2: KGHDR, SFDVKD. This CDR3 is CATSDPGGTGELFF. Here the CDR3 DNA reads TGTGCCACCAGTGATCCAGGGGGCACCGGGGAGCTGTTTTTT.

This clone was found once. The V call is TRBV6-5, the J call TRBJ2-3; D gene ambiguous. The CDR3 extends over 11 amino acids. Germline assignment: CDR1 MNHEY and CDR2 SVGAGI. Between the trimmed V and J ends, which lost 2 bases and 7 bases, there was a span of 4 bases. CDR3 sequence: CASSYGYTQYF. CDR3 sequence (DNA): TGTGCCAGCAGTTACGGCTATACGCAGTATTTT.

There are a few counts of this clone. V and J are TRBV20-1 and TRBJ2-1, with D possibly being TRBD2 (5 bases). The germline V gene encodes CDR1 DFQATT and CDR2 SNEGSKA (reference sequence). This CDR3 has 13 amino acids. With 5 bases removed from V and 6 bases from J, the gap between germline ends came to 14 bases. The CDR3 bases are TGCAGTGCTTGTGGACTCAGGCCCAATGAGCAGTTCTTC. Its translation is CSACGLRPNEQFF.

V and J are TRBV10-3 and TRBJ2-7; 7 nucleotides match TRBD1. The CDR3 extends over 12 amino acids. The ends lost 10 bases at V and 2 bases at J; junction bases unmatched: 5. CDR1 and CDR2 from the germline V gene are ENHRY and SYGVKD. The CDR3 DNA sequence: TGTGCCACCCGACAGGGAGCCTACGAGCAGTACTTC. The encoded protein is CATRQGAYEQYF.

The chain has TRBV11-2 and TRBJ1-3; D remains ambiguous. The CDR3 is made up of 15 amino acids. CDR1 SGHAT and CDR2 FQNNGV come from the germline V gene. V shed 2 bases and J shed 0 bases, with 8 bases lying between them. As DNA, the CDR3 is TGTGCCAGCAGCTTAAGGTCCCGCTCTGGAAACACCATATATTTT. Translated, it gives CASSLRSRSGNTIYF.